Below, 21 T cell receptor beta chains from the same sample are listed, as sequenced in a study of CD4 T cells in relation to SARS-CoV-2 and coronaviruses. CD4+ T cells from unexposed donors were obtained before the COVID-19 pandemic (2011-2018). Here immunoSEQ multiplex PCR was the method, and the copy in TCRdb shows in-frame clones only, minus some. The sample records just under 65,000 clones, over 90% being singletons. Material for sequencing was naive CD4+ T cells from PBMCs. Subset meaning: naive CD4+ T cells isolated by negative enrichment. These receptors were taken from a human donor in good health.

This rearrangement joins TRBV7-2 to TRBJ1-2; D might be TRBD1 (6 bases). This CDR3 is built from 15 residues. The V and J ends lost 2 bases and 3 bases respectively, with 13 bases between them. Germline V gives CDR1 SGHTA, CDR2 FQGNSA. CDR3 loop: CASSLLAGEYYGYTF. Written as DNA, the CDR3 is TGTGCCAGCAGCTTATTGGCAGGGGAGTACTATGGCTACACCTTC.

The V gene is TRBV5-1, the J gene TRBJ2-1; TRBD2 aligns across 10 bases. Looked up from germline, CDR1 is SGHRS and CDR2 is YFSETQ. The V and J ends lost 4 bases and 8 bases, in that order; junction bases with no gene match: 18. The CDR3 has 18 amino acids. In DNA, the CDR3 is TGCGCCAGCAGCGGCGGAGAGTTTAGCGGGAGGAAGGGGCATGAGCAGTTCTTC. This codes for CASSGGEFSGRKGHEQFF.

V is TRBV9 and J is TRBJ2-7; D is undetermined. V was cut by 0 bases and J by 7 bases, with 11 bases left in between. The CDR3 contains 13 residues. Germline V gene sequence: CDR1 SGDLS, CDR2 YYNGEE. The CDR3 loop is CASSVVIDGEQYF. In DNA, the CDR3 is TGTGCCAGCAGCGTAGTTATTGACGGGGAGCAGTACTTC.

V usage is TRBV4-2 and J usage is TRBJ1-5; 8 nucleotides agree with TRBD1. Trimming removed 1 base from V and 2 bases from J; junction bases left unmatched: 1. CDR1 and CDR2 from the germline V gene are LGHNA and YNFKEQ. The CDR3 totals 15 residues. The CDR3, as DNA: TGTGCCAGCAGCCAAGTGGGACAGGGCAATCAGCCCCAGCATTTT. This codes for CASSQVGQGNQPQHF.

V is TRBV18 and J is TRBJ1-2; 10 bases fit TRBD1. The CDR3 sequence is 16 residues long. Germline CDR1 is KGHSH and CDR2 is LQKENI. The V segment lost 0 bases and the J segment 5 bases; nucleotides outside the gene matches: 6. The CDR3 loop reads CASSPPHRDRGYGYTF. Here the CDR3 DNA reads TGTGCCAGCTCACCACCGCACCGGGACAGGGGATATGGCTACACCTTC.

J is TRBJ2-3 and V is TRBV9; 13 bases line up with TRBD2. The J segment lost 4 bases and the V segment lost 0 bases, leaving 2 bases of the junction unmatched. The CDR3 contains 16 residues. Germline values: CDR1 SGDLS, CDR2 YYNGEE. CDR3 in DNA: TGTGCCAGCAGCGTAGGTGGACTAGCGGGGGCAGATACGCAGTATTTT. Amino acid sequence: CASSVGGLAGADTQYF.

The chain joins TRBV18 to TRBJ2-3; 10 bases are shared with TRBD1. The CDR3 spans 15 residues. Trimming at V came to 1 base and at J to 5 bases, leaving 3 bases not matched to a gene. Germline lookup yields CDR1 KGHSH and CDR2 LQKENI. DNA for the CDR3: TGTGCCAGCTCACCACTGGGACAGGGGAAAGATACGCAGTATTTT. It translates to CASSPLGQGKDTQYF.

CDR3 protein: CASSLRELDEQYF. CDR3 bases: TGTGCCAGCAGCTTAAGGGAGCTAGACGAGCAGTACTTC. The V and J genes are TRBV7-9 and TRBJ2-7, with D tentatively TRBD2 (5 bases). The CDR3 runs 13 residues. V was shortened by 2 bases and J by 5 bases, with 10 bases between the two germline ends. From germline, CDR1 is SEHNR and CDR2 FQNEAQ (reference sequence).

This chain uses TRBV5-1 with TRBJ1-2, with 9 bases aligning to TRBD1. V lost 7 bases and J lost 5; bases outside the gene matches: 9. The CDR3 consists of 14 residues. Per the germline V gene, CDR1 is SGHRS and CDR2 is YFSETQ. CDR3 amino acids: CASGDQTGGYGYTF. The CDR3 region has the DNA TGCGCCAGCGGTGACCAGACAGGGGGGTATGGCTACACCTTC.

The gene calls are TRBV2 and TRBJ2-7; TRBD2 matches at 7 bases. Germline lookup yields CDR1 SNHLY and CDR2 FYNNEI. J gave up 5 bases and V 1 base, and 11 bases lay outside the gene matches. CDR3 length: 16 residues. CDR3 in DNA: TGTGCCAGCAGTGAAGTTCTAGGCGGGAGTGCCGACGAGCAGTACTTC. It encodes CASSEVLGGSADEQYF.

This clone was observed a single time. The chain links TRBV7-9 to TRBJ2-3; D not resolved. The germline gives CDR1 SEHNR, CDR2 FQNEAQ (reference sequence). V lost 5 bases, J lost 3 bases, and 3 bases lay in between. This CDR3 is built from 11 residues. CDR3 in amino acids: CASSQTDTQYF. Here the CDR3 DNA reads TGTGCCAGCAGCCAGACAGATACGCAGTATTTT.

The chain uses TRBV28 and TRBJ2-7; tentative D call: TRBD2 (6 bases). Looked up from germline, CDR1 is MDHEN and CDR2 is SYDVKM. V was pared by 4 bases and J by 4 bases, with 17 bases between. The CDR3 contains 15 residues. The chain's CDR3 is CASSSAGPSAYEQYF. As DNA, the CDR3 is TGTGCCAGCAGTTCTGCGGGGCCTTCAGCGTACGAGCAGTACTTC.

The chain couples TRBV6-4 to TRBJ2-7; no clear D. Germline CDR1 reads MRHNA; CDR2 reads SNTAGT. CDR3 length: 12 amino acids. Between the trimmed V and J ends, which lost 3 bases and 5 bases, there was a span of 8 bases. In DNA, the CDR3 is TGTGCCAGCAGTGAATCTAAGGACGAGCAGTACTTC. Protein product: CASSESKDEQYF.

The rearrangement links TRBV11-2 to TRBJ1-6; D is unclear. The germline V gene has CDR1 SGHAT and CDR2 FQNNGV. This CDR3 region has 16 residues. V lost 1 base to trimming and J lost 0 bases, with 7 bases between them. The CDR3 region has the DNA TGTGCCAGCAGCTTAGCGGCCTTCTCCTATAATTCACCCCTCCACTTT. It yields the protein CASSLAAFSYNSPLHF.

The V and J genes are TRBV19 and TRBJ2-6; perhaps TRBD2 as D (5 bases). The V and J ends lost 7 bases and 0 bases respectively, with 13 bases between them. The CDR3 loop spans 16 amino acids. The germline gives CDR1 LNHDA, CDR2 SQIVND (reference sequence). The CDR3 here is CASTEVAGSGANVLTF. In DNA form, the CDR3 reads TGTGCCAGTACCGAGGTTGCGGGCTCTGGGGCCAACGTCCTGACTTTC. The variable domain in full, with the rest retrieved from reference TRBV19 and TRBJ2-6, is DGGITQSPKYLFRKEGQNVTLSCEQNLNHDAMYWYRQDPGQGLRLIYYSQIVNDFQKGDIAEGYSVSREKKESFPLTVTSAQKNPTAFYLCASTEVAGSGANVLTFGAGSRLTVL.

J is TRBJ1-1 and V is TRBV2; tentative D call: TRBD1 (5 bases). CDR1 and CDR2 (germline): SNHLY, FYNNEI. V lost 7 bases to trimming and J lost 6 bases, with 12 bases between them. This CDR3 spans 12 amino acids. CDR3 in amino acids: CASTGEGAEAFF. CDR3 DNA sequence: TGTGCCAGCACGGGGGAAGGGGCTGAAGCTTTCTTT.

The chain employs TRBV7-3 and TRBJ2-1; D is undetermined. CDR1 SGHTA and CDR2 FQGTGA come from the germline V gene. V was trimmed by 4 bases and J by 5 bases, leaving 6 bases between them. This CDR3 contains 12 residues. CDR3 sequence reads: CASSSYNNEQFF. CDR3 DNA sequence: TGTGCCAGCAGCTCGTACAACAATGAGCAGTTCTTC.

V usage is TRBV7-3 and J usage is TRBJ2-2; D not resolved. The germline V and J ends were trimmed by 4 bases and 4 bases, with 7 bases remaining between them. The CDR3 sequence is 13 residues long. The V gene's germline CDR1 is SGHTA and CDR2 FQGTGA. CDR3 nucleotides: TGTGCCAGCAGCTGGAGCTCCACCGGGGAGCTGTTTTTT. It translates to CASSWSSTGELFF.

The chain combines TRBV25-1 with TRBJ2-2, with D possibly matching TRBD2 (5 bases). Germline V gene data show CDR1 as MGHDK and CDR2 as SYGVNS. CDR3 length: 15 residues. The V end was cut by 5 bases, the J end by 1 base, with 11 bases between. CDR3 amino acids: CASSNSGVNTGELFF. In nucleotides, the CDR3 is TGTGCCAGCAGTAACAGCGGAGTGAACACCGGGGAGCTGTTTTTT.

This clone is a singleton in its sample. The J gene is TRBJ2-3, the V gene TRBV4-2; TRBD2 aligns across 13 bases. From germline, CDR1 is LGHNA and CDR2 YNFKEQ. The junction had 10 bases not matched to a gene; V was cut back by 4 bases and J by 0 bases. This CDR3 has 19 amino acids. The CDR3 sequence: CASSPGTSGTSISTDTQYF. The CDR3 nucleotides are TGTGCCAGCAGCCCTGGGACTAGCGGGACCTCGATTAGCACAGATACGCAGTATTTT.

The rearrangement joins TRBV6-5 to TRBJ1-5; D not certain. Trimming removed 0 bases from V and 1 base from J, with 7 bases in between. This CDR3 is built from 15 residues. Germline V CDR1 and CDR2: MNHEY, SVGAGI. The CDR3 spells CASSYSAASNQPQHF. In DNA form, the CDR3 reads TGTGCCAGCAGTTACTCGGCAGCGAGCAATCAGCCCCAGCATTTT.